Following are 9 T cell receptor beta chains from one sample sequenced in a study of blood T cell repertoires in COVID-19. Data came from immunoSEQ multiplex PCR; TCRdb stores just in-frame clones and leaves some out. The sample lists 180,000 or so clones; roughly 88% were seen once. Specimen: PBMCs or T cells enriched from blood (not recorded which). The source is a man aged 50 to 59 who had recovered from COVID-19.

The table lists this clone with a few counts. The rearrangement uses TRBV28 and TRBJ1-5, with D perhaps matching TRBD1 (6 bases). With 5 bases removed from V and 3 bases from J, the gap between germline ends came to 29 bases. The CDR3 covers 20 residues. In germline, CDR1 is MDHEN, CDR2 SYDVKM. The DNA of the CDR3 is TGTGCCAGCAGTAGTTTAGGCGGAAGGAATTACAGGGCTCTCAATCAGCCCCAGCATTTT. Translating it yields CASSSLGGRNYRALNQPQHF.

This clone is a singleton in its sample. The V and J genes are TRBV7-8 and TRBJ2-2, with 7 bases matching TRBD2. Germline CDR1 SGHVS, CDR2 FQNEAQ. The trim removed 2 bases at V and 7 bases at J, leaving 10 bases unmatched. This CDR3 region has 16 residues. The CDR3 reads CASSLLRTSRIGELFF. CDR3 DNA: TGTGCCAGCAGCTTACTACGGACTAGTCGAATCGGGGAGCTGTTTTTT. Based on the CDR3 plus reference TRBV7-8 and TRBJ2-2, the full variable domain is GAGVSQSPRYKVAKRGQDVALRCDPISGHVSLFWYQQALGQGPEFLTYFQNEAQLDKSGLPSDRFFAERPEGSVSTLKIQRTQQEDSAVYLCASSLLRTSRIGELFFGEGSRLTVL.

This clone showed up just a few times. The V gene is TRBV11-2, the J gene TRBJ1-1; 8 nucleotides line up with TRBD1. Germline V gene lookup returns CDR1 SGHAT and CDR2 FQNNGV. V lost 0 bases and J lost 5; bases outside the gene matches: 5. The CDR3 consists of 15 residues. CDR3 in DNA: TGTGCCAGCAGCTTAGAAGGGACAGGTTTTACTGAAGCTTTCTTT. It yields the protein CASSLEGTGFTEAFF.

The chain combines TRBV6-5 with TRBJ1-1, with a tentative D call TRBD1 (5 bases). Germline CDR1 reads MNHEY; CDR2 reads SVGAGI. The CDR3 is 13 amino acids. V lost 6 bases and J lost 10, with 18 bases in between. As DNA, the CDR3 is TGTGCCAGCAGCAAGACAGCCGTGGAAGGAGCTTTCTTT. Its protein product is CASSKTAVEGAFF.

This clone was seen a handful of times. J is TRBJ2-1 and V is TRBV10-1; no definite D call. Germline V gene sequence: CDR1 WNHNN, CDR2 SYGVQD (reference sequence). The length of the CDR3 is 15 residues. Trimming removed 0 bases from V and 5 bases from J, with 11 bases in between. CDR3 coding DNA: TGCGCCAGCAGTGAGTCGCAGCGCCGCAACAATGAGCAGTTCTTC. It yields the protein CASSESQRRNNEQFF.

The chain uses TRBV19 and TRBJ1-4; perhaps TRBD1 as D (6 bases). Trimming took off 10 bases at V and 6 bases at J, with 18 bases between the two ends. This CDR3 has 14 amino acids. The germline gives CDR1 LNHDA, CDR2 SQIVND (reference sequence). The CDR3 nucleotides read TGTGCCACCGGAGTACGGGGGGCTGATGAAAAACTGTTTTTT. Translation gives CATGVRGADEKLFF.

The chain has TRBV21-1 and TRBJ2-4; the tabulated D call, TRBD1, remains unverified against the DNA. TRBV21-1 is noted as a pseudogene. The CDR3 consists of 18 residues. CDR3 loop: CASKPGQGVGVAKNIQYF. Written as DNA, the CDR3 is TGTGCCAGCAAACCGGGACAGGGAGTGGGGGTAGCCAAAAACATTCAGTACTTC.

The chain uses TRBV6-6 and TRBJ2-5, with 9 bases that match TRBD2. Germline CDR1 is MNHNY and CDR2 is SVGAGI (reference sequence). V gave up 5 bases and J gave up 1 base; unmatched junction bases: 8. This CDR3 region has 16 residues. DNA of the CDR3: TGTGCCAGCAGTCGTACGAGCGGGGGGAGCCAAGAGACCCAGTACTTC. Encoded protein: CASSRTSGGSQETQYF.

V and J are TRBV28 and TRBJ1-2; D is unclear. CDR1 and CDR2 from the germline V gene are MDHEN and SYDVKM. The CDR3 has 13 amino acids. V was cut by 1 base and J by 4 bases, with 7 bases left in between. This CDR3 reads CASSLFQVYGYTF. The CDR3 nucleotides read TGTGCCAGCAGTTTATTTCAGGTCTATGGCTACACCTTC.